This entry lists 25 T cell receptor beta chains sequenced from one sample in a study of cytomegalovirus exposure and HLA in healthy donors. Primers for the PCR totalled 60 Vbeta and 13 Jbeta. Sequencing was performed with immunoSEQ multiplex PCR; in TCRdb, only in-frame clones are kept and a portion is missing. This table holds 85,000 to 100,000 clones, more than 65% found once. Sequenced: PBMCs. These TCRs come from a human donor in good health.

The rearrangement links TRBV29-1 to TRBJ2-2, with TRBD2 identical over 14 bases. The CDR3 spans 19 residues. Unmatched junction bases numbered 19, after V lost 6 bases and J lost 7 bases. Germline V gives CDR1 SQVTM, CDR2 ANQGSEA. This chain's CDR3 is CSVAARGLAGAFGDGELFF. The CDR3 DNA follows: TGCAGCGTAGCTGCCCGGGGACTAGCGGGAGCATTTGGGGACGGGGAGCTGTTTTTT.

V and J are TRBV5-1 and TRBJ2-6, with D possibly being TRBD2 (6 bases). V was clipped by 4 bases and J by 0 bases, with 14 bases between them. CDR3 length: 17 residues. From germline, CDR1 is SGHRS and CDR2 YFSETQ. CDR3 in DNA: TGCGCCAGCAGCCCAATGACTAGTAACTCTGGGGCCAACGTCCTGACTTTC. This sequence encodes CASSPMTSNSGANVLTF. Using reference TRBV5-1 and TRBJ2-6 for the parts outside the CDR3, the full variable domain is KAGVTQTPRYLIKTRGQQVTLSCSPISGHRSVSWYQQTPGQGLQFLFEYFSETQRNKGNFPGRFSGRQFSNSRSEMNVSTLELGDSALYLCASSPMTSNSGANVLTFGAGSRLTVL.

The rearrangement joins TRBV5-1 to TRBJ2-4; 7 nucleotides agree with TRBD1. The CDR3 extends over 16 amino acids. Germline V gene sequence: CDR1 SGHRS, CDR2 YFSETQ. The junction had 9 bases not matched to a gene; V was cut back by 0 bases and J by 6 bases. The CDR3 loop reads CASSLEYRGSGNIQYF. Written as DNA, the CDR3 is TGCGCCAGCAGCTTGGAGTACAGGGGATCTGGAAACATTCAGTACTTC.

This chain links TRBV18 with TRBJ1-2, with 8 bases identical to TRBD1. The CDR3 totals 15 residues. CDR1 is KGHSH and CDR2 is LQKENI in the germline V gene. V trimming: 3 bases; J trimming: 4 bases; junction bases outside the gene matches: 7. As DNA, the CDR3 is TGTGCCAGCTCACCGGGGGGACAGGAGCCCTATGGCTACACCTTC. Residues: CASSPGGQEPYGYTF.

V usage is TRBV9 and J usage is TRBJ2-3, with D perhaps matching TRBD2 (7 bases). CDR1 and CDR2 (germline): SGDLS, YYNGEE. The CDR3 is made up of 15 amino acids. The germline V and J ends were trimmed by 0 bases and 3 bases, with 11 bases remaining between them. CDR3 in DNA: TGTGCCAGCAGCGTAGGCCGGGGGGCTACAGATACGCAGTATTTT. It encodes CASSVGRGATDTQYF.

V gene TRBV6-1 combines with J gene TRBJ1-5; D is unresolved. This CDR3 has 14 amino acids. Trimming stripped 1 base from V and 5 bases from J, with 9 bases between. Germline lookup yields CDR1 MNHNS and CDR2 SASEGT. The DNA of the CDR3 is TGTGCCAGCAGTGAAGGTTCCCATGATCAGCCCCAGCATTTT. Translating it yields CASSEGSHDQPQHF.

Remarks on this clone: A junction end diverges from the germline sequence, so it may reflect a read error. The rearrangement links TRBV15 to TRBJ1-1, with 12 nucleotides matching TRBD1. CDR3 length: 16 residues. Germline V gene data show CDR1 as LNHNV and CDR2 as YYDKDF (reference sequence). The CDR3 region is CATSRGRDRGRTEAFF. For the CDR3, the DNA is TGTGCCACCAGTAGAGGCAGGGACAGGGGGCGAACTGAAGCTTTCTTT.

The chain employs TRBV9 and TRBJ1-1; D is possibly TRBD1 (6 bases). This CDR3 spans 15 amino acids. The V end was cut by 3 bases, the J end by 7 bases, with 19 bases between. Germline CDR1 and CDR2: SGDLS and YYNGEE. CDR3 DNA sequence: TGTGCCAGCAGCGGGGATGGGCAGGGGATTAGTGAAGCTTTCTTT. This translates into CASSGDGQGISEAFF.

The CDR3: CASSDSGLGNTIYF. DNA for the CDR3: TGTGCCAGCAGTGATTCAGGGTTGGGAAACACCATATATTTT. This rearrangement joins TRBV2 to TRBJ1-3; tentative D call: TRBD1 (5 bases). The V gene's germline CDR1 is SNHLY and CDR2 FYNNEI. Trimming cost V 3 bases and J 4 bases, with 10 bases left between them. The CDR3 totals 14 residues.

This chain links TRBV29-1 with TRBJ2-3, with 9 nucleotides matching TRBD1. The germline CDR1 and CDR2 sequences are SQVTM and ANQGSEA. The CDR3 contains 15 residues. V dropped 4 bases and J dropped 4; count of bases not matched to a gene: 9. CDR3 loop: CSVVPQGTGSDTQYF. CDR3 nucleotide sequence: TGCAGCGTTGTACCTCAGGGGACAGGGTCAGATACGCAGTATTTT.

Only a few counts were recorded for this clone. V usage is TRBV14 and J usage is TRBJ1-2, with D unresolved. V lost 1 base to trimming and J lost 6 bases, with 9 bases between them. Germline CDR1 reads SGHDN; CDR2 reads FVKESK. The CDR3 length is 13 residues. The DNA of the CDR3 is TGTGCCAGCAGCCAAGTCGGTCGTCATGGCTACACCTTC. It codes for CASSQVGRHGYTF.

The CDR3 DNA is TGTGCCAGCAGTTTCGACAGAATCAATCAGCCCCAGCATTTT. Translating gives CASSFDRINQPQHF. The chain has TRBV6-5 and TRBJ1-5; D is perhaps TRBD1 (5 bases). The CDR3 has 14 residues. V was trimmed by 4 bases and J by 3 bases, leaving 10 bases between them. Germline-derived CDR1 and CDR2 are MNHEY and SVGAGI.

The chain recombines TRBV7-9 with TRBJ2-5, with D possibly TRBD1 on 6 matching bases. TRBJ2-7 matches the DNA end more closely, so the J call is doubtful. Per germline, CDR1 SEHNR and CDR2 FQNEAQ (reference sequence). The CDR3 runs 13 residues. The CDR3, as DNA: TGTGCCAGCAGCTTCGACAGGTTAATCGAGCAGTACTTC. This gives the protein CASSFDRLIEQYF.

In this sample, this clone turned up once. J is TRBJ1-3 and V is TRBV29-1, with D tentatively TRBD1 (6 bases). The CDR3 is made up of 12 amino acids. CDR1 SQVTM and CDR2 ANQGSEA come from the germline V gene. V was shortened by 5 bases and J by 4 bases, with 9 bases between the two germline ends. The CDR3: CSVTGTGNTIYF. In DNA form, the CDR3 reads TGCAGCGTTACCGGGACAGGAAACACCATATATTTT.

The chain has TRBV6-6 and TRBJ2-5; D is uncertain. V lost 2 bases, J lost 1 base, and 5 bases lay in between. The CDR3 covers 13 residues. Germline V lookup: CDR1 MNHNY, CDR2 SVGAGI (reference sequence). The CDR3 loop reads CASSYRGQETQYF. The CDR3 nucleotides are TGTGCCAGCAGTTACCGCGGCCAAGAGACCCAGTACTTC.

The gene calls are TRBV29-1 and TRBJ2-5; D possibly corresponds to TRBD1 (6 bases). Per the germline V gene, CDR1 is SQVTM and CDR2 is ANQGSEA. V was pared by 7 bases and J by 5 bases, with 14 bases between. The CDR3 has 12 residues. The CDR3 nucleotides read TGCAGCGGGGACATCACACGGGAGACCCAGTACTTC. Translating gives CSGDITRETQYF.

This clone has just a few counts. The CDR3 sequence: CASSIFLNTEAFF. The CDR3 DNA sequence: TGTGCCAGTAGTATCTTTTTGAACACTGAAGCTTTCTTT. V usage is TRBV19 and J usage is TRBJ1-1; D call uncertain. CDR3 length: 13 residues. Looked up from germline, CDR1 is LNHDA and CDR2 is SQIVND (reference sequence). V was trimmed by 3 bases and J by 0 bases, leaving 5 bases between them. Looking up the rest from reference TRBV19 and TRBJ1-1 gives the full variable domain: DGGITQSPKYLFRKEGQNVTLSCEQNLNHDAMYWYRQDPGQGLRLIYYSQIVNDFQKGDIAEGYSVSREKKESFPLTVTSAQKNPTAFYLCASSIFLNTEAFFGQGTRLTVV.

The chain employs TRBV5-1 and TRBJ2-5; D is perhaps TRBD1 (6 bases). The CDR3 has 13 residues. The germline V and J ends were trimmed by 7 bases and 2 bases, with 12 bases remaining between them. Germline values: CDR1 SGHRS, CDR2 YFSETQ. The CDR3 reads CASQGLGQETQYF. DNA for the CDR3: TGCGCCAGCCAGGGGTTGGGGCAAGAGACCCAGTACTTC.

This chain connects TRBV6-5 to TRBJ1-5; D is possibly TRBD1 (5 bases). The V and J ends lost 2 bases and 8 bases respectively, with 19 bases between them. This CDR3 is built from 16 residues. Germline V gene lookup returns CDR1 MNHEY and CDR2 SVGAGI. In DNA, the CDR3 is TGTGCCAGCAGTTACCCCCAAGGACACGGAGTTGAGCCCCAGCATTTT. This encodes CASSYPQGHGVEPQHF.

The CDR3 DNA is TGTGCCAGCAGCCTCTACGCAACTAACAATGAGCAGTTCTTC. The encoded protein is CASSLYATNNEQFF. V usage is TRBV27 and J usage is TRBJ2-1; D remains unclear. CDR1 is MNHEY, CDR2 SMNVEV, per germline (reference sequence). The CDR3 totals 14 residues. V was clipped by 6 bases and J by 5 bases, with 14 bases between them.

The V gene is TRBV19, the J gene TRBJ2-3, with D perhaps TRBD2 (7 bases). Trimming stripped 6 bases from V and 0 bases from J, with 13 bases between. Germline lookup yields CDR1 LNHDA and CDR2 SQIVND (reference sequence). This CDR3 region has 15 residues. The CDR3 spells CASSPAGASTDTQYF. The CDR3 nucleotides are TGTGCCAGTAGCCCCGCGGGGGCTAGCACAGATACGCAGTATTTT.

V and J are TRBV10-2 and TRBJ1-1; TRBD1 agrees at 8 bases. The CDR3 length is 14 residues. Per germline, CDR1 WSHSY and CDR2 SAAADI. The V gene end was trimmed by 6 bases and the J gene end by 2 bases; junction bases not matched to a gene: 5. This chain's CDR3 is CASSETGGNTEAFF. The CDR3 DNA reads TGCGCCAGCAGCGAAACAGGGGGAAACACTGAAGCTTTCTTT.

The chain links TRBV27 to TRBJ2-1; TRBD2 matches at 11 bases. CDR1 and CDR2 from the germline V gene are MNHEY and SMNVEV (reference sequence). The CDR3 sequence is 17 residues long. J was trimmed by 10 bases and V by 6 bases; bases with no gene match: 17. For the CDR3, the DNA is TGTGCCAGCAGGGGGCCTTCTAGCGGGAGGCCCTCGGGGGAGCAGTTCTTC. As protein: CASRGPSSGRPSGEQFF.

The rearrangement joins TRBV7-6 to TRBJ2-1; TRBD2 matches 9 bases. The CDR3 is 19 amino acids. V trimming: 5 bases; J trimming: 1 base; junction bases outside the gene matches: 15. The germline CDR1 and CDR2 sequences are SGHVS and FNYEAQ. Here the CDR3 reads CASSPLPPSSGESYNEQFF. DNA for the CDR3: TGTGCCAGCAGCCCGCTGCCCCCTTCTAGCGGGGAATCCTACAATGAGCAGTTCTTC.

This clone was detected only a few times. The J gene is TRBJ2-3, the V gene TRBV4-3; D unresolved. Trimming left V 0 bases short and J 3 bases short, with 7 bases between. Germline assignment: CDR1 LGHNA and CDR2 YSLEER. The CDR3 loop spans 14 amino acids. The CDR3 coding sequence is TGCGCCAGCAGCCAAGATGGGCGTACAGATACGCAGTATTTT. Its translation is CASSQDGRTDTQYF.